Presented here are 13 T cell receptor beta chains from one specimen sequenced in a study of T cells after yellow fever vaccination. TCRdb reprocessed the 5' RACE reads with MiXCR, giving one entry per CDR3 protein. The sample lists about 550,000 distinct CDR3 sequences, 15% to 20% occurring once. Sample: PBMCs, taken 15 days after the yellow fever booster vaccination. These receptor sequences come from a man between 25 and 39 years old who received the YFV17D yellow fever vaccine.

The chain carries TRBV3-1 and TRBJ2-1; TRBD2 aligns across 10 bases. The CDR3 is 19 residues long. The trim removed 0 bases at V and 6 bases at J, leaving 14 bases unmatched. CDR1 is LGHDT and CDR2 is YNNKEL in the germline V gene (reference sequence). The CDR3: CASSQEGSGRREGTNEQFF. The CDR3 DNA follows: TGTGCCAGCAGCCAAGAGGGTAGCGGGAGGAGGGAGGGCACCAATGAGCAGTTCTTC.

This clonotype was seen a handful of times. V gene TRBV25-1 combines with J gene TRBJ1-5; TRBD1 agrees at 8 bases. The ends lost 6 bases at V and 5 bases at J; junction bases unmatched: 12. The germline V gene has CDR1 MGHDK and CDR2 SYGVNS. The CDR3 has 16 residues. The chain's CDR3 is CASSPTRSGGDQPQHF. DNA for the CDR3: TGTGCCAGCAGCCCCACCAGGTCAGGGGGCGATCAGCCCCAGCATTTT.

This chain joins TRBV28 and TRBJ2-1; 8 nucleotides match TRBD1. Germline V gene lookup returns CDR1 MDHEN and CDR2 SYDVKM. The V gene end was trimmed by 10 bases and the J gene end by 1 base; junction bases not matched to a gene: 6. The CDR3 sequence is 14 residues long. CDR3 region: CATIRQGSYNEQFF. For the CDR3, the DNA is TGTGCCACCATCAGACAGGGGTCCTACAATGAGCAGTTCTTC.

This chain joins TRBV20-1 and TRBJ2-3, with 11 bases matching TRBD2. This CDR3 has 15 residues. Losses at the gene ends were 6 bases for V and 2 bases for J; bases not matched to a gene: 7. CDR1 DFQATT and CDR2 SNEGSKA come from the germline V gene (reference sequence). CDR3 region: CSAKTSGANTDTQYF. CDR3 nucleotides: TGCAGTGCAAAGACTAGCGGGGCAAACACAGATACGCAGTATTTT.

This clonotype came up a few times. The V call is TRBV29-1, the J call TRBJ2-7, with a possible D match to TRBD2 (6 bases). Trimming took off 3 bases at V and 3 bases at J, with 9 bases between the two ends. CDR3 length: 12 residues. Germline V gene lookup returns CDR1 SQVTM and CDR2 ANQGSEA. Here the CDR3 DNA reads TGCAGCGTTGATGACGGGGGCTACGAGCAGTACTTC. Protein product: CSVDDGGYEQYF.

V and J are TRBV20-1 and TRBJ2-3; possibly TRBD1 or TRBD2 for D (5 bases each). The CDR3 is 13 amino acids. Trimming removed 4 bases from V and 3 bases from J, with 11 bases in between. Germline CDR1 DFQATT, CDR2 SNEGSKA (reference sequence). CDR3 sequence (DNA): TGCAGTGCTACGGGACCCCCTACAGATACGCAGTATTTT. It encodes CSATGPPTDTQYF.

The chain uses TRBV23-1 and TRBJ2-5; the D gene is possibly TRBD2 (5 bases). TRBV23-1 is labeled an ORF, and its function is uncertain. Between the trimmed V and J ends, which lost 8 bases and 0 bases, there was a span of 16 bases. The CDR3 sequence is 15 residues long. As DNA, the CDR3 is TGCGCCAGCTTCGGCCTTGTGACTAACCAAGAGACCCAGTACTTC. Translation gives CASFGLVTNQETQYF.

This clonotype has more than one count but fewer than ten. The V call is TRBV20-1, the J call TRBJ2-3, with TRBD2 matching 10 bases. CDR1 and CDR2 from the germline V gene are DFQATT and SNEGSKA (reference sequence). With 2 bases clipped from V and 4 bases from J, the junction kept 3 bases outside the gene matches. The CDR3 consists of 14 residues. The CDR3 bases are TGCAGTGCTAGACTAGCGGGAGTCCCAGATACGCAGTATTTT. It codes for CSARLAGVPDTQYF.

In this sample, this clonotype turned up a few times. The J gene is TRBJ2-1, the V gene TRBV7-8; D call uncertain. Germline CDR1 reads SGHVS; CDR2 reads FQNEAQ. The V end was cut by 1 base, the J end by 10 bases, with 8 bases between. This CDR3 is 12 amino acids long. CDR3 region: CASSLDTGEQFF. CDR3 nucleotides: TGTGCCAGCAGCTTAGACACCGGGGAGCAGTTCTTC.

In its sample, this clonotype was seen a few times. The rearrangement links TRBV5-1 to TRBJ2-7; D uncertain. This CDR3 region has 12 residues. Per the germline V gene, CDR1 is SGHRS and CDR2 is YFSETQ. V lost 3 bases and J 7 bases, leaving 11 bases between the germline ends. CDR3 region: CASSYTPTEQYF. Here the CDR3 DNA reads TGCGCCAGCAGCTACACACCTACGGAGCAGTACTTC.

The chain carries TRBV5-1 and TRBJ2-3; a weak D match, TRBD2 (5 bases). V lost 0 bases, J lost 0 bases, and 8 bases lay in between. This CDR3 has 15 amino acids. Looked up from germline, CDR1 is SGHRS and CDR2 is YFSETQ. The DNA of the CDR3 is TGCGCCAGCAGCTTGGGCAGGACTAGCACAGATACGCAGTATTTT. Encoded protein: CASSLGRTSTDTQYF.

This chain joins TRBV6-1 and TRBJ1-4; 9 bases agree with TRBD1. The germline V gene encodes CDR1 MNHNS and CDR2 SASEGT. This CDR3 spans 13 amino acids. Germline trimming cut 6 bases from V and 8 bases from J; bases unmatched to any gene: 4. The CDR3 sequence is CASRTGGEEKLFF. For the CDR3, the DNA is TGTGCCAGCAGAACAGGGGGCGAGGAAAAACTGTTTTTT.

V and J are TRBV7-2 and TRBJ2-7, with 14 bases lining up with TRBD2. CDR3 size: 14 residues. The germline CDR1 and CDR2 sequences are SGHTA and FQGNSA. Trimming took 4 bases from V and 7 from J; bases not matched to a gene: 3. The CDR3 sequence: CASSSTSGREEQYF. The CDR3 DNA reads TGTGCCAGCAGCTCGACTAGCGGGAGGGAGGAGCAGTACTTC.